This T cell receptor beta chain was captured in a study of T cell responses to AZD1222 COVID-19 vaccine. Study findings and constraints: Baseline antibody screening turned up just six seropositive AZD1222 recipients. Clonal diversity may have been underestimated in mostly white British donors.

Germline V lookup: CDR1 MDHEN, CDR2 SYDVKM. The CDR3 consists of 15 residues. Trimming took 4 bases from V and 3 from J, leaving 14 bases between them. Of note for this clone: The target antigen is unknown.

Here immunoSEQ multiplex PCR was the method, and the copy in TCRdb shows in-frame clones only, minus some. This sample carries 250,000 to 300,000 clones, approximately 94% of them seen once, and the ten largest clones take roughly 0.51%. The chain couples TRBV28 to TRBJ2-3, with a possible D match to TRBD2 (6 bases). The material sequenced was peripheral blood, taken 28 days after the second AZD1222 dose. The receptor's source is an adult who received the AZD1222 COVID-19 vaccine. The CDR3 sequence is CASSSPGSGTDTQYF. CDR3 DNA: TGTGCCAGCAGTTCCCCCGGTAGCGGAACAGATACGCAGTATTTT. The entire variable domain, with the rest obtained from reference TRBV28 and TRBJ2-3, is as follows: DVKVTQSSRYLVKRTGEKVFLECVQDMDHENMFWYRQDPGLGLRLIYFSYDVKMKEKGDIPEGYSVSREKKERFSLILESASTNQTSMYLCASSSPGSGTDTQYFGPGTRLTVL.